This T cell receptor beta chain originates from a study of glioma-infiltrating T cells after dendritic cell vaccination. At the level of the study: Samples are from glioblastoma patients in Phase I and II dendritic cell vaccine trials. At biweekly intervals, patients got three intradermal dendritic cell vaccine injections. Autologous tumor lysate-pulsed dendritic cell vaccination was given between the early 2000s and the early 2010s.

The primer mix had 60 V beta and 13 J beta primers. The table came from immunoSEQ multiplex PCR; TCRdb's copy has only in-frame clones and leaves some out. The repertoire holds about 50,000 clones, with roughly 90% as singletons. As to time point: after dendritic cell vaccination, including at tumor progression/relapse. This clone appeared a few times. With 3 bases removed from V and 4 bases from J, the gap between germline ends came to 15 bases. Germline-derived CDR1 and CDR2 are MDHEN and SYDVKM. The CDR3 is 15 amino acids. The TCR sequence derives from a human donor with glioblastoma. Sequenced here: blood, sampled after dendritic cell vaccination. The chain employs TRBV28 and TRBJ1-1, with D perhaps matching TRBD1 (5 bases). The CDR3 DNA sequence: TGTGCCAGCAGTTTTGCCCCCGGGCAGGGCACTGAAGCTTTCTTT. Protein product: CASSFAPGQGTEAFF.